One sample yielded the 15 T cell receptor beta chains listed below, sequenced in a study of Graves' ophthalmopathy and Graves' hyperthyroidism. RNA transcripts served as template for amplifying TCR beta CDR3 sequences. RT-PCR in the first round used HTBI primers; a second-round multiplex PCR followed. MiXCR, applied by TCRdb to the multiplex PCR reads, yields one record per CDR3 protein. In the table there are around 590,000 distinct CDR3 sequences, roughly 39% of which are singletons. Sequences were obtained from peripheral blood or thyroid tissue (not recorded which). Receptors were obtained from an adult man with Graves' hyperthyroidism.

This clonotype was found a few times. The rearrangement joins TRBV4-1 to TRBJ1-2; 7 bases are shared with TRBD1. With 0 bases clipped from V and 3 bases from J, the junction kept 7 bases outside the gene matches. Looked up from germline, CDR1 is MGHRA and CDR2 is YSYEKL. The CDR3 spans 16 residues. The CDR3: CASSQDGAGGHYGYTF. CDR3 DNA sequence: TGCGCCAGCAGCCAAGACGGGGCAGGGGGTCACTATGGCTACACCTTC.

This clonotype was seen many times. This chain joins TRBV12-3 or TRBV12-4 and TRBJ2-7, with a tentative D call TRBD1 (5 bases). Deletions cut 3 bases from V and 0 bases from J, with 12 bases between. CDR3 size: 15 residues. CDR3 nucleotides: TGTGCCAGCAGTTTTCAGGGTATGGGCTCCTACGAGCAGTACTTC. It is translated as CASSFQGMGSYEQYF.

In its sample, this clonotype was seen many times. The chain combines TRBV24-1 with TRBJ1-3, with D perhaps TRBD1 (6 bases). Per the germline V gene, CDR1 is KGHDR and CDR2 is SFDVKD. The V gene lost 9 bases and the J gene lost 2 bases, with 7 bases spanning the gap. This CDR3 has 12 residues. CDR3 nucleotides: TGTGCCACCGAGGGGGCTGGAAACACCATATATTTT. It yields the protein CATEGAGNTIYF.

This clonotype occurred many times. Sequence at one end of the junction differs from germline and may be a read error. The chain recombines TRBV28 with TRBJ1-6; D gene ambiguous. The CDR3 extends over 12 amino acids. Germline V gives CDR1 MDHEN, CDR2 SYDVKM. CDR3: CASRNGPGLPTF. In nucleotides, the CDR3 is TGTGCCAGCAGGAACGGCCCCGGGCTACCCACTTTT.

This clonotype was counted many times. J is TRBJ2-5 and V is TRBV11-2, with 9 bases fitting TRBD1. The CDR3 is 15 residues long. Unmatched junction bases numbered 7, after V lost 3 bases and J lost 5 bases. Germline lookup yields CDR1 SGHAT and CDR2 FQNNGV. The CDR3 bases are TGTGCCAGCAGCTTGTACACAGGGGGCCTCGAGACCCAGTACTTC. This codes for CASSLYTGGLETQYF.

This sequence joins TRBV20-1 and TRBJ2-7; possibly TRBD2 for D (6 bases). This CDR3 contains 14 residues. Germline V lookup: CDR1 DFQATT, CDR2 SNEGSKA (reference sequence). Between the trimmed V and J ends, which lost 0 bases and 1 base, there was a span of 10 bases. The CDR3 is CSARDSAGSYEQYF. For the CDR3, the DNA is TGCAGTGCTAGAGATTCCGCGGGGTCCTACGAGCAGTACTTC.

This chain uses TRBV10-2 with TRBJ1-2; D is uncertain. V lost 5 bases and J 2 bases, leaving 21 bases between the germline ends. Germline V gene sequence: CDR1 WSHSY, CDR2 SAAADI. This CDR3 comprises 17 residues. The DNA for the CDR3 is TGCGCCAGCAGTTACTCGTACAGACCCGATGGGAACTATGGCTACACCTTC. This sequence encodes CASSYSYRPDGNYGYTF.

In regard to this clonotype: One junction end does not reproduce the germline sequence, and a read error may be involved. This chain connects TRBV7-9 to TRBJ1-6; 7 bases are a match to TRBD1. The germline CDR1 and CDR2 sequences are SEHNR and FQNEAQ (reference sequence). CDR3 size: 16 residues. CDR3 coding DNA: TGTGCCAGCAGGCCGACTAGCGGGACAGCCAATTCACCCTTCCACTTT. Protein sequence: CASRPTSGTANSPFHF.

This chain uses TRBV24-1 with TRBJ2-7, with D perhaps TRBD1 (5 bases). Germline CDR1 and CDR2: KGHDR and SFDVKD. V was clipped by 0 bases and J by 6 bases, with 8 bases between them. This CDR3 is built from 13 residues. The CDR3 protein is CATSDLETAEQYF. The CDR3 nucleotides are TGTGCCACCAGTGATTTGGAGACAGCCGAGCAGTACTTC.

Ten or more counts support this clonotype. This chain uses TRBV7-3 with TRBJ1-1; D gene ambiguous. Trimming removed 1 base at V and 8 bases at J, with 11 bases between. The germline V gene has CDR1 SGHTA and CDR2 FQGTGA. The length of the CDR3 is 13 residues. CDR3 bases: TGTGCCAGCAGCTTAATTGGGGAATCGGAAGCTTTCTTT. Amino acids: CASSLIGESEAFF.

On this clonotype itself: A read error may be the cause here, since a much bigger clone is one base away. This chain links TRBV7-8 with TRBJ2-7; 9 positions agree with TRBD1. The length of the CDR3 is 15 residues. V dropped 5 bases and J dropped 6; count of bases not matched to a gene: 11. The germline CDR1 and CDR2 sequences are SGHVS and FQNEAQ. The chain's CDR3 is CASSHPEQGASEQYF. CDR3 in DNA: TGTGCCAGCAGCCATCCGGAACAGGGGGCGTCCGAGCAGTACTTC. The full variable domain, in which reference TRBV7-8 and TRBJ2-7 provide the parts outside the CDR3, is GAGVSQSPRYKVAKRGQDVALRCDPISGHVSLFWYQQALGQGPEFLTYFQNEAQLDKSGLPSDRFFAERPEGSVSTLKIQRTQQEDSAVYLCASSHPEQGASEQYFGPGTRLTVT.

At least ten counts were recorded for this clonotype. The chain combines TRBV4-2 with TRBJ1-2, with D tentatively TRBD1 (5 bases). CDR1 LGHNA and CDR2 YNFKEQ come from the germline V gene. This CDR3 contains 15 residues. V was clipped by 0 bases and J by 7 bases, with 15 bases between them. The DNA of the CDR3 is TGTGCCAGCAGCCAAGATCTTGTAGGGGCTGGTGGCTACACCTTC. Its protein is CASSQDLVGAGGYTF.

CDR3 sequence: CASQDDTDTQYF. The CDR3 DNA sequence: TGTGCCAGTCAGGACGACACAGATACGCAGTATTTT. This chain connects TRBV2 to TRBJ2-3; D is uncertain. CDR3 length equals 12 residues. Trimming cost V 9 bases and J 2 bases, with 9 bases left between them. In germline, CDR1 is SNHLY, CDR2 FYNNEI.

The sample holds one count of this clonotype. CDR3 sequence: CASSSWTSVVREQFF. As DNA, the CDR3 is TGTGCCAGCAGTTCCTGGACTAGCGTGGTGCGGGAGCAGTTCTTC. V gene TRBV2 combines with J gene TRBJ2-7; TRBD2 matches 9 bases. The J call could be wrong; TRBJ2-1 is a better fit for the DNA end. The CDR3 extends over 15 amino acids. From germline, CDR1 is SNHLY and CDR2 FYNNEI.

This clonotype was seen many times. CDR3 sequence: CASSLAQTGGYGYTF. The CDR3 nucleotides read TGTGCCAGCAGCTTAGCTCAGACAGGTGGCTATGGCTACACCTTC. V usage is TRBV7-9 and J usage is TRBJ1-2; tentatively, D is TRBD1 (6 bases). The length of the CDR3 is 15 residues. Germline assignment: CDR1 SEHNR and CDR2 FQNEAQ (reference sequence). V lost 0 bases, J lost 4 bases, and 12 bases lay in between. Filled out from reference TRBV7-9 and TRBJ1-2, the complete variable domain reads DTGVSQNPRHKITKRGQNVTFRCDPISEHNRLYWYRQTLGQGPEFLTYFQNEAQLEKSRLLSDRFSAERPKGSFSTLEIQRTEQGDSAMYLCASSLAQTGGYGYTFGSGTRLTVV.